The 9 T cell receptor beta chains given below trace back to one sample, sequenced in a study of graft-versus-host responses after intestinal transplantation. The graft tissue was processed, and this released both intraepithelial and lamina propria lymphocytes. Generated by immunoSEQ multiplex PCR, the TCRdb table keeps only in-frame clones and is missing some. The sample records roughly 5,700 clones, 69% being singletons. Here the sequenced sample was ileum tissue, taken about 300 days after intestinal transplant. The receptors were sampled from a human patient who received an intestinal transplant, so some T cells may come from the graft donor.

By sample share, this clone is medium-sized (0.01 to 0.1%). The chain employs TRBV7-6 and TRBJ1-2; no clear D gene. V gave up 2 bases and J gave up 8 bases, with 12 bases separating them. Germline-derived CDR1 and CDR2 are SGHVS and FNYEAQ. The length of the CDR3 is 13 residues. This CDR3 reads CASSLWVGEGYTF. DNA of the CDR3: TGTGCCAGCAGCTTATGGGTTGGGGAAGGCTACACCTTC.

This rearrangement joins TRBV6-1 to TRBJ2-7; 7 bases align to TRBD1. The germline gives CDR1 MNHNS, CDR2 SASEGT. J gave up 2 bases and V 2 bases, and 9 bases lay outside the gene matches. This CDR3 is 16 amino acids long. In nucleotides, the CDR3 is TGTGCCAGCAGTGAATATCGGGACAGAGTCGCCTACGAGCAGTACTTC. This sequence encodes CASSEYRDRVAYEQYF.

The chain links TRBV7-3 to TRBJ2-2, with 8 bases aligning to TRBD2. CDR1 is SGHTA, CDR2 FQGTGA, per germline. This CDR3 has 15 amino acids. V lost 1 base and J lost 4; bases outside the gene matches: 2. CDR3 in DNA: TGTGCCAGCAGCTTAAACAGCGGGGGCACCGGGGAGCTGTTTTTT. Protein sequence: CASSLNSGGTGELFF.

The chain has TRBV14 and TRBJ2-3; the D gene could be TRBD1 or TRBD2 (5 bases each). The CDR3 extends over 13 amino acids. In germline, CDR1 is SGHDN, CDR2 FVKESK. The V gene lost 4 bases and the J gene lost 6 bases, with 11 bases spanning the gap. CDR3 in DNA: TGTGCCAGCAGCCGGGACCACAGGGATACGCAGTATTTT. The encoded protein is CASSRDHRDTQYF.

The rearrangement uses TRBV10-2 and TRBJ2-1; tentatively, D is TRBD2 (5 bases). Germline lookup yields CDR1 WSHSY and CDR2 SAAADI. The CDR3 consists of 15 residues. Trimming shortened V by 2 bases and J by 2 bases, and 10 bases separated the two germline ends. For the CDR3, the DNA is TGCGCCAGCAGTGAGATCGAGAGGGCCTACAATGAGCAGTTCTTC. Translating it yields CASSEIERAYNEQFF.

CDR3 bases: TGTGCCTGGAACGGACAGGGGCTCGCGAACACTGAAGCTTTCTTT. Amino acids: CAWNGQGLANTEAFF. The chain combines TRBV30 with TRBJ1-1; 9 bases fit TRBD1. The V and J ends lost 4 bases and 1 base, in that order; junction bases with no gene match: 7. Germline-derived CDR1 and CDR2 are GTSNPN and SVGIG (reference sequence). The CDR3 consists of 15 residues.

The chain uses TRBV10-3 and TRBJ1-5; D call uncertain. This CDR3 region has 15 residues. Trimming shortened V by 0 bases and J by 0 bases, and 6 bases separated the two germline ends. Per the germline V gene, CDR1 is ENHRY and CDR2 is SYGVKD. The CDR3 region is CAISESEYSNQPQHF. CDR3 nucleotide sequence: TGTGCCATCAGTGAGTCGGAGTATAGCAATCAGCCCCAGCATTTT.

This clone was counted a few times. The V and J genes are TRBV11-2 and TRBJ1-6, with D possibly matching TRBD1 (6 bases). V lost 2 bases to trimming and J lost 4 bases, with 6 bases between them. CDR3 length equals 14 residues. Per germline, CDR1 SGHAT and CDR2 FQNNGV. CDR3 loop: CASSLQGYNSPLHF. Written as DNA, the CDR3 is TGTGCCAGCAGCTTACAGGGGTATAATTCACCCCTCCACTTT.

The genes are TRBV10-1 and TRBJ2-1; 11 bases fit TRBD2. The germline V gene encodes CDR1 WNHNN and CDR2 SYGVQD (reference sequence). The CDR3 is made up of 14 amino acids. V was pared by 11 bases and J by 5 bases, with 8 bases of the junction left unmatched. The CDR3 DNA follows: TGCGCCGGATTTAGCGGGAGGGCCGACAATGAGCAGTTCTTC. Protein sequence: CAGFSGRADNEQFF.